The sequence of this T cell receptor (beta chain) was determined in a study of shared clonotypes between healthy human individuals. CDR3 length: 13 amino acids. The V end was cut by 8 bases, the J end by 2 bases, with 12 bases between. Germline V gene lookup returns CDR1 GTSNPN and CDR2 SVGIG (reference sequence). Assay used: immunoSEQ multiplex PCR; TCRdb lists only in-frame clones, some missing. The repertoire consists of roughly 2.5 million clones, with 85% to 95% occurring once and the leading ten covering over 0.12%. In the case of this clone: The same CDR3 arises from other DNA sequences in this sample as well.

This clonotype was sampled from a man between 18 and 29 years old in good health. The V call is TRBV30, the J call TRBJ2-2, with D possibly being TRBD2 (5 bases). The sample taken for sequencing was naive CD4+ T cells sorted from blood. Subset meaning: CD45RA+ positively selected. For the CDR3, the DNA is TGTGCCAGCCGGGGTTCTAACACCGGGGAGCTGTTTTTT. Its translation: CASRGSNTGELFF.